This TCR beta chain was captured by sequencing in a study of radiation and T cells in renal cell carcinoma. Findings and limits, study-wide: Dominant CDR3 motifs were more common in irradiated tumors than controls.

Comment on this clone: The antigen remains unidentified.

TCRdb's table, derived via immunoSEQ multiplex PCR, lists solely in-frame clones and lacks some. The table shows some 9,800 clones, with approximately 68% occurring only once. Described treatment: treatment-naive control, cytoreductive nephrectomy. Sequenced here: tumor tissue, sampled from a patient whose treatment was nephrectomy without radiotherapy. The sequence was collected from a man aged 55 to 70 with renal cell carcinoma.

CDR3 region: CASSLGTATTNEKLFF. The DNA for the CDR3 is TGTGCCAGCAGCCTGGGGACCGCGACAACTAATGAAAAACTGTTTTTT. This chain joins TRBV7-9 and TRBJ1-4; the D gene is possibly TRBD1 (5 bases). Germline V gives CDR1 SEHNR, CDR2 FQNEAQ (reference sequence). The V end lost 5 bases, the J end lost 0 bases, and 13 bases lay between the germline ends. CDR3 size: 16 residues.